This T cell receptor beta chain was captured by sequencing in a study of identical twins. The study, taken as a whole, reports: Findings depended on cross-sectional statistics rather than tracking the same donors. Insertion counts were lower in abundant cord blood beta clonotypes, a trend that memory repertoires did not show.

This CDR3 is built from 15 residues. The ends lost 3 bases at V and 6 bases at J; junction bases unmatched: 8. CDR1 and CDR2 from the germline V gene are SGHTA and FQGTGA. cDNA molecules carried unique molecular identifiers, and template switching added a universal primer site. TCRdb recomputed calls from the 5' RACE reads with MiXCR, one row per CDR3 protein. The table records approximately 530,000 distinct CDR3 sequences, about 22% of them present only once. Only a few counts were recorded for this clonotype. Its antigen is undetermined. These same data were also listed under a study on yellow fever vaccine responses in identical twins. That report notes: As reported, the vaccine T cell response of twins seemed partly convergent and partly personalized.

This rearrangement joins TRBV7-3 to TRBJ2-1, with TRBD1 matching over 7 bases. The material sequenced was CD4+ T cells sorted from blood. This receptor was identified in a woman aged 18 to 35 in good health. The CDR3 loop reads CASSFRQGLGNEQFF. DNA of the CDR3: TGTGCCAGCAGCTTTAGACAGGGTTTGGGCAATGAGCAGTTCTTC.